A single sample gave rise to the 10 T cell receptor beta chains below, sequenced in a study of human thymus T cells. Method: immunoSEQ multiplex PCR; TCRdb's copy keeps in-frame clones and lacks some. The table has about 130,000 clones, around 95% seen once. Thymus tissue was removed during corrective cardiac surgery. Sequenced: thymus tissue. The receptors stem from a boy under two years old with a congenital heart defect but otherwise immunologically healthy.

This clone was detected only once. The rearrangement uses TRBV9 and TRBJ2-2; perhaps TRBD1 as D (6 bases). Germline CDR1 is SGDLS and CDR2 is YYNGEE. The CDR3 totals 14 residues. V shed 6 bases and J shed 3 bases, with 12 bases lying between them. The CDR3 region is CASTLNRDTGELFF. The CDR3 DNA reads as TGTGCCAGCACCCTCAACAGGGACACCGGGGAGCTGTTTTTT.

The gene calls are TRBV21-1 and TRBJ2-7; the table's D gene call, TRBD1, was not cross checked with the DNA. TRBV21-1 is a documented pseudogene. The CDR3 extends over 15 amino acids. The CDR3 protein is CASSPGQGGLHEQYF. The CDR3 nucleotides read TGTGCCAGCAGCCCCGGACAGGGTGGTTTACACGAGCAGTACTTC.

V is TRBV5-6 and J is TRBJ1-1; 8 bases match TRBD1. CDR3 size: 13 residues. Germline V CDR1 and CDR2: SGHDT, YYEEEE. V lost 3 bases, J lost 6 bases, and 4 bases stayed unmatched. CDR3 in amino acids: CASSWTGSAEAFF. The CDR3 coding sequence is TGTGCCAGCAGCTGGACAGGGAGCGCTGAAGCTTTCTTT.

The chain employs TRBV6-5 and TRBJ1-1; no clear D. Germline V gene sequence: CDR1 MNHEY, CDR2 SVGAGI. This CDR3 contains 13 residues. The V end was cut by 8 bases, the J end by 3 bases, with 13 bases between. The CDR3 sequence is CASAFGSHTEAFF. In nucleotides, the CDR3 is TGTGCCAGCGCCTTTGGGTCTCACACTGAAGCTTTCTTT.

The chain joins TRBV14 to TRBJ1-2; a weak D match, TRBD1 (5 bases). The CDR3 loop spans 13 amino acids. V lost 1 base to trimming and J lost 7 bases, with 10 bases between them. Germline V gene lookup returns CDR1 SGHDN and CDR2 FVKESK. The CDR3 coding sequence is TGTGCCAGCAGCCAAGGGGTACAGGTTGGCTACACCTTC. Translation gives CASSQGVQVGYTF.

The V gene is TRBV4-2, the J gene TRBJ1-1; 7 nucleotides match TRBD1. The CDR3 spans 14 residues. The germline V gene has CDR1 LGHNA and CDR2 YNFKEQ. J was trimmed by 2 bases and V by 3 bases; bases with no gene match: 3. The CDR3 protein is CASSQGDSNTEAFF. The CDR3 coding sequence is TGTGCCAGCAGCCAGGGGGACAGTAACACTGAAGCTTTCTTT.

V gene TRBV28 combines with J gene TRBJ1-3; the D is unclear. Trimming shortened V by 8 bases and J by 8 bases, and 19 bases separated the two germline ends. The CDR3 runs 14 residues. Germline loops: CDR1 MDHEN, CDR2 SYDVKM. Here the CDR3 reads CASVGEIEWDTIYF. CDR3 bases: TGTGCCAGCGTCGGGGAAATAGAGTGGGACACCATATATTTT.

The chain couples TRBV6-1 to TRBJ1-5, with 7 bases identical to TRBD1. The junction had 10 bases not matched to a gene; V was cut back by 8 bases and J by 3 bases. The germline gives CDR1 MNHNS, CDR2 SASEGT. The CDR3 runs to 15 residues. The CDR3 loop is CASAIRDSFNQPQHF. The CDR3 nucleotides are TGTGCCAGCGCAATCCGGGACAGCTTCAATCAGCCCCAGCATTTT.

This clone was seen once. V and J are TRBV27 and TRBJ2-1, with 7 bases matching TRBD1. V lost 0 bases to trimming and J lost 0 bases; unmatched junction nucleotides: 5. This CDR3 region has 17 residues. Germline CDR1 reads MNHEY; CDR2 reads SMNVEV (reference sequence). The CDR3 protein is CASSLSPDRSSYNEQFF. The CDR3 DNA sequence: TGTGCCAGCAGTTTATCCCCGGACAGGAGCTCCTACAATGAGCAGTTCTTC.

A few counts support this clone. The rearrangement uses TRBV2 and TRBJ1-6; possible D gene TRBD1, 5 bases. The germline CDR1 and CDR2 sequences are SNHLY and FYNNEI. Trimming cost V 0 bases and J 12 bases, with 12 bases left between them. There are 14 residues in the CDR3. The CDR3 DNA reads as TGTGCCAGCAGTGAAGCGCCGGGGGAAGTACCCCTCCACTTT. This codes for CASSEAPGEVPLHF. The variable domain in full, completed from reference TRBV2 and TRBJ1-6, reads EPEVTQTPSHQVTQMGQEVILRCVPISNHLYFYWYRQILGQKVEFLVSFYNNEISEKSEIFDDQFSVERPDGSNFTLKIRSTKLEDSAMYFCASSEAPGEVPLHFGNGTRLTVT.